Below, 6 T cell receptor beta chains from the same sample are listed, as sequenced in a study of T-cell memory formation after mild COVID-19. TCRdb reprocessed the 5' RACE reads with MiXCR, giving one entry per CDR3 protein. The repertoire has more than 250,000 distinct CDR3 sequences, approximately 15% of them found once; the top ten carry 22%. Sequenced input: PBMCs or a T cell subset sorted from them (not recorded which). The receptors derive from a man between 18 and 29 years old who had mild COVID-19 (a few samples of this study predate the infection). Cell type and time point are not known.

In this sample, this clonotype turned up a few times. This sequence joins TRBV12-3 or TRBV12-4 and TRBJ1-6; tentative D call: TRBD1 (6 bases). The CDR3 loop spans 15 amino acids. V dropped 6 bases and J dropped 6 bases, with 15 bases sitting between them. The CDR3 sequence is CASRTGPSSNSPLHF. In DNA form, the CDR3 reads TGTGCCAGCAGGACAGGACCCTCTTCTAATTCACCCCTCCACTTT.

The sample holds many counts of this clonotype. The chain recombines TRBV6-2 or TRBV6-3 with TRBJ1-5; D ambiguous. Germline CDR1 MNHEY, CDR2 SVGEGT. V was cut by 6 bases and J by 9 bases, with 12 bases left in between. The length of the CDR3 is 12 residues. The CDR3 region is CASRYGNRPQHF. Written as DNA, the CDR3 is TGTGCCAGCAGATACGGGAACCGGCCCCAGCATTTT.

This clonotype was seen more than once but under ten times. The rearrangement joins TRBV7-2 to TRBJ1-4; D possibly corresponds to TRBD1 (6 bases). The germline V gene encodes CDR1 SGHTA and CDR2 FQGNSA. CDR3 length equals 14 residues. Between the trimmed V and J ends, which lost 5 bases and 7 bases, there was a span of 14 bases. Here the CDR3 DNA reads TGTGCCAGCAGCATAACAGGGTATAGTGAAAAACTGTTTTTT. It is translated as CASSITGYSEKLFF. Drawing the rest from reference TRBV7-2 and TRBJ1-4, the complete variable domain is GAGVSQSPSNKVTEKGKDVELRCDPISGHTALYWYRQSLGQGLEFLIYFQGNSAPDKSGLPSDRFSAERTGGSVSTLTIQRTQQEDSAVYLCASSITGYSEKLFFGSGTQLSVL.

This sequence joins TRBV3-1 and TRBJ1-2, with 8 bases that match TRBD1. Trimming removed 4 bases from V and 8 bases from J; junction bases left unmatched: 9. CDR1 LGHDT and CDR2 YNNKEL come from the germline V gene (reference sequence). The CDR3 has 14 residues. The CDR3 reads CASSREDRDNGYTF. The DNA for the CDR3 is TGTGCCAGCAGCCGGGAGGACAGGGATAACGGCTACACCTTC.

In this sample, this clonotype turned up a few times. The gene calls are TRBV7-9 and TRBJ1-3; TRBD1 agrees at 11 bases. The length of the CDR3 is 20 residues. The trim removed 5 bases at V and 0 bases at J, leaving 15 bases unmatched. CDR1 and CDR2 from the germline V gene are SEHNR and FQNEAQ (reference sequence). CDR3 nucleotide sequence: TGTGCCAGCAGCCCACCCCTCAGGACAGGGGGCGGGACCTCTGGAAACACCATATATTTT. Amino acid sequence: CASSPPLRTGGGTSGNTIYF. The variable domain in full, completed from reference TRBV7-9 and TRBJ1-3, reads DTGVSQNPRHKITKRGQNVTFRCDPISEHNRLYWYRQTLGQGPEFLTYFQNEAQLEKSRLLSDRFSAERPKGSFSTLEIQRTEQGDSAMYLCASSPPLRTGGGTSGNTIYFGEGSWLTVV.

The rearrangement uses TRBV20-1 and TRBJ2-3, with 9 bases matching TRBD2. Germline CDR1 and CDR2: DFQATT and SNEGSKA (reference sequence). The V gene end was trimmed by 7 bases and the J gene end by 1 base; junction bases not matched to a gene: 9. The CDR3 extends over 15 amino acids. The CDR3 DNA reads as TGCAGTGGGGAGCCGAGGACTAGCGGCACAGATACGCAGTATTTT. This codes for CSGEPRTSGTDTQYF.